The clone carrying this TCR beta chain was observed many times. Primers targeting TRAV and TRBV primed first-strand cDNA, covering alpha and beta chains. With a V-primer adapter and a constant-region primer, TCRs were amplified for 20 to 25 PCR cycles. TCRdb analysed the reads with MiXCR anew, one entry per CDR3 protein. The table records some 82,000 distinct CDR3 sequences, over 15% of them present only once. The CDR3 spans 16 residues. The germline V and J ends were trimmed by 3 bases and 2 bases, with 16 bases remaining between them. The germline CDR1 and CDR2 sequences are LGHDT and YNNKEL (reference sequence). Time point defined: before trial treatment. Advanced solid tumors lacking tumor-infiltrating lymphocytes were present in eligible patients. This specimen comes from a study of low-dose radiotherapy and immunotherapy resistance in tumors. Turning to the study itself: Treatment of Cohort 1 consisted of 0.5 Gy per fraction every 2 weeks, adding up to 6.5 Gy. Each two-week cycle included intravenous cyclophosphamide 200 mg/m2, given one day before radiation and immunotherapy. Oral aspirin 300 mg was taken by patients daily for four cycles from cycle 1 day 1.

The origin of this receptor is a male donor with prostate cancer. The rearrangement links TRBV3-1 to TRBJ1-2; TRBD1 might be the D (6 bases). Sequencing was performed on PBMCs, taken before treatment. CDR3 loop: CASSQEALQGNYGYTF. The DNA for the CDR3 is TGTGCCAGCAGCCAGGAAGCACTTCAGGGGAACTATGGCTACACCTTC.